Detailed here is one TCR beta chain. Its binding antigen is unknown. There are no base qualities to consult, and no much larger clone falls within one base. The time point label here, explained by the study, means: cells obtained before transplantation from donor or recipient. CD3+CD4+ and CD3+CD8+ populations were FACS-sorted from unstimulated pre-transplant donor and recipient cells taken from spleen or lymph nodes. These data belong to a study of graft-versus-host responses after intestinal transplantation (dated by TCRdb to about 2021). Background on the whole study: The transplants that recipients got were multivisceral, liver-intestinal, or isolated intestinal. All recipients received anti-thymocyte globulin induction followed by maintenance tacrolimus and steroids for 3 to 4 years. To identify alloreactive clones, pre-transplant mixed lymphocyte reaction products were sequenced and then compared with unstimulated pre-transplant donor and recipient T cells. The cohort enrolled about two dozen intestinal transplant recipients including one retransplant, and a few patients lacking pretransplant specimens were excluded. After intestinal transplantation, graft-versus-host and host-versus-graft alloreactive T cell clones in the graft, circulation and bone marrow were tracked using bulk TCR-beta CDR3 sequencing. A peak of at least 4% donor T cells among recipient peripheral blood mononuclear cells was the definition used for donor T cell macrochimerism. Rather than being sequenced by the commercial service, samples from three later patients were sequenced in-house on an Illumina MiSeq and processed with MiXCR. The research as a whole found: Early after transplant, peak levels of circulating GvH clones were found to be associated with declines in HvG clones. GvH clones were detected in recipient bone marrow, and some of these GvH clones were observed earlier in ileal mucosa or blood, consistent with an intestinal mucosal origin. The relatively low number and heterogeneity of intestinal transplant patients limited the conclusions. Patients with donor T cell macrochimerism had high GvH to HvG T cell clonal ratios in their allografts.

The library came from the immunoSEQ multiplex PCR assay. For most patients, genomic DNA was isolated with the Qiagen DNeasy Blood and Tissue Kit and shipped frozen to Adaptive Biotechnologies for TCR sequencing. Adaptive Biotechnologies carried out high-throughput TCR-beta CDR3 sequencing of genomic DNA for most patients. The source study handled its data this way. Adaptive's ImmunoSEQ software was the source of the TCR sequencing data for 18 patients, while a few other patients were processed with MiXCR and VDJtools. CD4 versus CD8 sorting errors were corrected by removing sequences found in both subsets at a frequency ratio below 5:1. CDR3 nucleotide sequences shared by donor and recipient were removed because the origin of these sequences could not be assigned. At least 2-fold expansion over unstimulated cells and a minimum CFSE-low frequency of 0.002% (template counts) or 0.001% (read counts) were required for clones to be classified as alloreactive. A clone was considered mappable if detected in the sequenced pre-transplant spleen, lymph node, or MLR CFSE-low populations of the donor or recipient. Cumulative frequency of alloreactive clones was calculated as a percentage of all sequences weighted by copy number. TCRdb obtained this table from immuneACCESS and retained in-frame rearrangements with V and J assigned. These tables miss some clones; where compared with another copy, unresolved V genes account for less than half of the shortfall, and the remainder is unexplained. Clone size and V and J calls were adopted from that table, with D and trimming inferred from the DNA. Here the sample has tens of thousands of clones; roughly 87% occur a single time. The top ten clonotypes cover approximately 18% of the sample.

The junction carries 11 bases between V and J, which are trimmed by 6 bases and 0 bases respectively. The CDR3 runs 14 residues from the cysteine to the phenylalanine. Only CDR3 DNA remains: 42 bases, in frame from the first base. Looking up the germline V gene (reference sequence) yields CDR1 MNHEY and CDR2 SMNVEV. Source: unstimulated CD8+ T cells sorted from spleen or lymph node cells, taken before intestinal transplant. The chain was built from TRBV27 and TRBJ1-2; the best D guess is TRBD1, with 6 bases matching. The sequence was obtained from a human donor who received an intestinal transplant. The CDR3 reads CASRPDSSNYGYTF. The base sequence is TGTGCCAGCAGGCCGGACAGTTCTAACTATGGCTACACCTTC.